The source of this T cell receptor beta chain is a study of blood T cells in healthy people across ages. The study's findings and limits: Because sorting was not performed, PBMCs prevented conclusive naive versus antigen-experienced comparison. There were more naive CD4+ cells and higher diversity in long-lived donors than in aged donors.

The second PCR ran about 6 to 11 cycles with a sample-barcoded 5' primer and J-beta primers. TCRdb independently ran MiXCR on the 5' RACE reads; one entry per CDR3 protein. This sample has 1.5 million to 2 million distinct CDR3 sequences, with roughly 27% found just once. The germline V gene encodes CDR1 SQVTM and CDR2 ANQGSEA. Trimming left V 7 bases short and J 2 bases short, with 10 bases between. The CDR3 has 12 residues. A remark on this clonotype: Its specificity is unknown.

The material sequenced was blood. The genes are TRBV29-1 and TRBJ2-3, with no clear D. This receptor was taken from a woman in her thirties in good health. The CDR3 DNA follows: TGCAGCGGCCAAACCACCACAGATACGCAGTATTTT. Its protein product is CSGQTTTDTQYF.